The source of this TCR beta chain is a study of post-analysis software for immune sequencing data. Study details: There were relapsing-remitting, secondary progressive and progressive-relapsing multiple sclerosis among the disease courses included.

Germline lookup yields CDR1 DFQATT and CDR2 SNEGSKA (reference sequence). This CDR3 is built from 16 residues. Between the trimmed V and J ends, which lost 6 bases and 0 bases, there was a span of 20 bases. Note on this clonotype: Its target is not known.

Findings of the study overall: Five TRBV segments (TRBV5-6, TRBV5-1 and TRBV20-1 among them) occurred more frequently in patients than in controls.

cDNA libraries of TCR beta carried unique molecular identifiers. Using its own MiXCR run on the PCR reads, TCRdb lists one record per CDR3 protein. The top ten clones hold about 8% of a sample with 400,000 to 500,000 distinct CDR3 sequences, 35% to 45% of them seen once. This chain joins TRBV20-1 and TRBJ1-2; D is possibly TRBD1 (5 bases). The receptor comes from a girl aged 2 to 10 with multiple sclerosis. The sample was blood. This CDR3 is CSAPGGREKPNYGYTF. CDR3 DNA: TGCAGTGCCCCCGGCGGCAGGGAGAAACCTAACTATGGCTACACCTTC.